The clone carrying this T cell receptor (beta chain) was recorded a few times. The antigen is not known. These data come from a study of post-analysis software for immune sequencing data. The germline gives CDR1 SGHRS, CDR2 YFSETQ. This CDR3 has 15 amino acids. Trimming took 1 base from V and 9 from J; bases not matched to a gene: 7. Overall study results and limits: Patients showed TRBV5-6, TRBV5-1 and TRBV20-1 among four to six TRBV segments more frequent than in controls.

Tagging with unique molecular identifiers was a feature of the TCR beta cDNA libraries. MiXCR, run by TCRdb on the PCR reads, gives a single entry per CDR3 protein. This table has more than 500,000 distinct CDR3 sequences, around 31% appearing once. The material sequenced was blood. This TCR derives from a girl aged 2-17 years with multiple sclerosis. The chain is built from TRBV5-1 and TRBJ2-1; 10 bases align to TRBD2. CDR3 residues: CASSLMVAGGGEQFF. The CDR3 coding sequence is TGCGCCAGCAGCTTGATGGTAGCGGGGGGCGGTGAGCAGTTCTTC.